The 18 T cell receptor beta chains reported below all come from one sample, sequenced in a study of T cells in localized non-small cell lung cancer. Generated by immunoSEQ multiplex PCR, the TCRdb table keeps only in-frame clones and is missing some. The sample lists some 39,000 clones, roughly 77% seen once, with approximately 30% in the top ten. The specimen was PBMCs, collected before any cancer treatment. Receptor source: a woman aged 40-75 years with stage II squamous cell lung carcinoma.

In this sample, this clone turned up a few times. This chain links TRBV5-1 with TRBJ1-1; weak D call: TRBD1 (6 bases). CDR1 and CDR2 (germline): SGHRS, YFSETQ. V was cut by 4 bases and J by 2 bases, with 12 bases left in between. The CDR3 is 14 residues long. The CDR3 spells CASSKGVVNTEAFF. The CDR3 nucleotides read TGCGCCAGCAGCAAGGGGGTTGTTAACACTGAAGCTTTCTTT.

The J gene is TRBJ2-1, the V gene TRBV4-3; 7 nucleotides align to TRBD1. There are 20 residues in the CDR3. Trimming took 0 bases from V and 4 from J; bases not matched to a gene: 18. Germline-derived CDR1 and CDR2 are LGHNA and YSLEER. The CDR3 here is CASSQDQGQGVSGGYNEQFF. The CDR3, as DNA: TGCGCCAGCAGCCAAGATCAGGGCCAGGGGGTGAGCGGAGGATACAATGAGCAGTTCTTC.

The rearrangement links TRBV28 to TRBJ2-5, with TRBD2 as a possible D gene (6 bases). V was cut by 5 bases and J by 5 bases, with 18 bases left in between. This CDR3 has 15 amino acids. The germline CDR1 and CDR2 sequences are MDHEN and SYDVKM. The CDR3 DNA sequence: TGTGCCAGCAGTCCCACTCGGGGTGGAGGGGAGACCCAGTACTTC. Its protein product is CASSPTRGGGETQYF. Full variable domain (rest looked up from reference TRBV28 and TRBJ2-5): DVKVTQSSRYLVKRTGEKVFLECVQDMDHENMFWYRQDPGLGLRLIYFSYDVKMKEKGDIPEGYSVSREKKERFSLILESASTNQTSMYLCASSPTRGGGETQYFGPGTRLLVL.

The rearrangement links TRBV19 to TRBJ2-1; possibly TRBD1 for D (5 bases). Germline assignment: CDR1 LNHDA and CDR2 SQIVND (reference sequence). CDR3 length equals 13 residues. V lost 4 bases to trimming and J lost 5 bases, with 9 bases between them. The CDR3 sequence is CASSTDTNNEQFF. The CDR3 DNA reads TGTGCCAGTAGTACGGACACCAACAATGAGCAGTTCTTC.

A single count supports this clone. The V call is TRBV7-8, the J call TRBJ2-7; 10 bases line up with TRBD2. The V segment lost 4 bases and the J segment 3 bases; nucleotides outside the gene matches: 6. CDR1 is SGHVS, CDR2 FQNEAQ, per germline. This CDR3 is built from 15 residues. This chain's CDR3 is CASSSSSGRYYEQYF. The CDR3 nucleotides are TGTGCCAGCAGCTCCTCTAGCGGGAGATACTACGAGCAGTACTTC.

CDR3 DNA: TGTGCCAGCAGCCACAGGACAGCCACTGAAGCTTTCTTT. Protein sequence: CASSHRTATEAFF. This sequence joins TRBV5-6 and TRBJ1-1; possibly TRBD1 for D (6 bases). This CDR3 has 13 residues. CDR1 is SGHDT and CDR2 is YYEEEE in the germline V gene. V was clipped by 4 bases and J by 4 bases, with 11 bases between them.

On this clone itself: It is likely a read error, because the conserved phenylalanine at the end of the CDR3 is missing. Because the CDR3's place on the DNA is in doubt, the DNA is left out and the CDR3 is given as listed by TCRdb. This CDR3 reads CATGGGPTS. J is TRBJ2-7 and V is TRBV4-1; no check of the table's D call, TRBD2, against the DNA was made. Per the germline V gene, CDR1 is MGHRA and CDR2 is YSYEKL. The CDR3 spans 9 amino acids, including both terminal residues.

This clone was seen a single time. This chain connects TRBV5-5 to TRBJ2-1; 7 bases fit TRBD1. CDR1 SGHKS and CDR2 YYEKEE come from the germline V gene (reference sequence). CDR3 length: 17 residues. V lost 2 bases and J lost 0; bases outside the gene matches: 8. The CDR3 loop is CASSFKPDRSSYNEQFF. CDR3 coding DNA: TGTGCCAGCAGCTTCAAACCGGACAGGAGCTCCTACAATGAGCAGTTCTTC.

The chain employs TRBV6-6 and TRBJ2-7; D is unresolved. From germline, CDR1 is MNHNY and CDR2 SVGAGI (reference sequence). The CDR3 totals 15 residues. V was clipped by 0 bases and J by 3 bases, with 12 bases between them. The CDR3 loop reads CASSYSLRSNYEQYF. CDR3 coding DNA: TGTGCCAGCAGTTACTCGCTCAGGTCCAACTACGAGCAGTACTTC.

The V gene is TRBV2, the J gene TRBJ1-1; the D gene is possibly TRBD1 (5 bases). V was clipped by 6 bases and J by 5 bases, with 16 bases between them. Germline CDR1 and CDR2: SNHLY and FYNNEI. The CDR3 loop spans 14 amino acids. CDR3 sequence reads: CASRQPRGGTEAFF. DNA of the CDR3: TGTGCCAGCAGGCAACCTAGGGGAGGGACTGAAGCTTTCTTT.

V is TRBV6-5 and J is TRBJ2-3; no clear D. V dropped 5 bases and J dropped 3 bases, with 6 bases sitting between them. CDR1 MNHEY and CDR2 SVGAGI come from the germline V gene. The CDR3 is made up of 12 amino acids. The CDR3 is CASSPGTDTQYF. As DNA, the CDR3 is TGTGCCAGCAGTCCCGGAACAGATACGCAGTATTTT.

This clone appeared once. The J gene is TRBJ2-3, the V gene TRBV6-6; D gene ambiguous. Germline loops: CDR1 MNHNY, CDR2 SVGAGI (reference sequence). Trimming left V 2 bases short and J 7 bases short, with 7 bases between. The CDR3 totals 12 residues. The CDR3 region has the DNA TGTGCCAGCAGTTACGCGGCGAATACGCAGTATTTT. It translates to CASSYAANTQYF.

This chain's CDR3 is CASSEVRGGRETQYF. In DNA, the CDR3 is TGCGCCAGCAGTGAGGTCCGGGGGGGCCGGGAGACCCAGTACTTC. The chain uses TRBV10-1 and TRBJ2-5; the match to TRBD2 covers 8 bases. The germline CDR1 and CDR2 sequences are WNHNN and SYGVQD (reference sequence). With 2 bases clipped from V and 5 bases from J, the junction kept 7 bases outside the gene matches. The CDR3 contains 15 residues.

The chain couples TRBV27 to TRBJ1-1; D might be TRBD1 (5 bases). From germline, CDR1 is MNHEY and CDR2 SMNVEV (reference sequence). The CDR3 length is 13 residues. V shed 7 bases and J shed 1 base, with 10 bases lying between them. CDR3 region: CASTNTGNTEAFF. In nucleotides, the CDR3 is TGTGCCAGCACGAACACAGGGAACACTGAAGCTTTCTTT.

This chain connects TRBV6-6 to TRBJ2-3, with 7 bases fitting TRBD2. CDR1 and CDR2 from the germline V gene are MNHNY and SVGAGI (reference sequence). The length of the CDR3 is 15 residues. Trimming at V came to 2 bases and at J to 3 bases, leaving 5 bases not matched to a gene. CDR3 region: CASSYGTGGTDTQYF. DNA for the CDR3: TGTGCCAGCAGTTACGGGACGGGGGGTACAGATACGCAGTATTTT.

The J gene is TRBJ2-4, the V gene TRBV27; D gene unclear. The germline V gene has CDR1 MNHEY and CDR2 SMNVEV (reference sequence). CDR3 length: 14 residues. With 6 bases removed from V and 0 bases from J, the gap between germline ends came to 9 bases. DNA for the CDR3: TGTGCCAGCAGCGGCACCATAGCCAAAAACATTCAGTACTTC. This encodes CASSGTIAKNIQYF.

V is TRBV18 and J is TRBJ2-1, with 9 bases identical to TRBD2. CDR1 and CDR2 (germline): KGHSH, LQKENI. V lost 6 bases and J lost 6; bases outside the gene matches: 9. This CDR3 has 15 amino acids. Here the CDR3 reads CASSTGLAGLNEQFF. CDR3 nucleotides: TGTGCCAGCTCCACCGGGCTAGCGGGACTCAATGAGCAGTTCTTC.

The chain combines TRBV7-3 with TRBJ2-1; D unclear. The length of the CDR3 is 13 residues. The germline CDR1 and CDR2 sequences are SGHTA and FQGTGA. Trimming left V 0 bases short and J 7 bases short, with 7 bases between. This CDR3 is CASSLTKENEQFF. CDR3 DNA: TGTGCCAGCAGCTTAACTAAAGAGAATGAGCAGTTCTTC. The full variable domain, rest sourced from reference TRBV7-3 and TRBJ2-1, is GAGVSQTPSNKVTEKGKYVELRCDPISGHTALYWYRQSLGQGPEFLIYFQGTGAADDSGLPNDRFFAVRPEGSVSTLKIQRTERGDSAVYLCASSLTKENEQFFGPGTRLTVL.